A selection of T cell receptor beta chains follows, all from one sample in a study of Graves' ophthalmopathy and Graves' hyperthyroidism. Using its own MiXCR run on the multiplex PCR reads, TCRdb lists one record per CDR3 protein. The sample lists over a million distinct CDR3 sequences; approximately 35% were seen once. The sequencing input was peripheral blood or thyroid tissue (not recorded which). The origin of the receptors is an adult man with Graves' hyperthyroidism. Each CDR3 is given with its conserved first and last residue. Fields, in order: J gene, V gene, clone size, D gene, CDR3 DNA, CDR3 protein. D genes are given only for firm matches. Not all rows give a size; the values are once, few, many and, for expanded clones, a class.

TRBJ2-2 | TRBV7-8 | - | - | TGTGCCAGCAGCTTAGCCCGGGATCTGGGTAACGCCGGGGAGCTGTTTTTT | CASSLARDLGNAGELFF
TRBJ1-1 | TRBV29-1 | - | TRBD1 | TGCAGCGTGAGGGGACAGGGCTTCACTGAAGCTTTCTTT | CSVRGQGFTEAFF
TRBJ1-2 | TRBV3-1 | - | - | TGTGCCAGCAGCCAAGGAACGAACGGACACTATGGCTACACCTTC | CASSQGTNGHYGYTF
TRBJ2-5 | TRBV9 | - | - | TGTGCCAGCAGCGCCGGACTGAGAGAGGAGACCCAGTACTTC | CASSAGLREETQYF
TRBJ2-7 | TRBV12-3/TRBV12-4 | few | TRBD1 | TGTGCCAGCAGTTTGGAGAACAGGGGTCGTAACGAGCAGTACTTC | CASSLENRGRNEQYF
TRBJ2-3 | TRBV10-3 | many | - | TGTGCCATCAGTGAGTTTGGCACAGATACGCAGTATTTT | CAISEFGTDTQYF
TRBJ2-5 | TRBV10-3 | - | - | TGTGCCATCAGTGACCAGTCAACTAGGGGGTCGGAGACCCAGTACTTC | CAISDQSTRGSETQYF
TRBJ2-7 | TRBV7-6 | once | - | TGTGCCAGCAGCTCCTCACAGGGAACCGAGCAGTACTTC | CASSSSQGTEQYF
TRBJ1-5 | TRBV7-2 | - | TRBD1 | TGTGCCAGCAGCCCCCTCGGCGGGACAGTCATCGAACAGCCCCAGCATTTT | CASSPLGGTVIEQPQHF
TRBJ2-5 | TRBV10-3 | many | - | TGTGCCATCAGTGAGTCAGGCAGGGGAGGAAGAGAGACCCAGTACTTC | CAISESGRGGRETQYF
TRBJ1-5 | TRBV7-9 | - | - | TGTGCCAGCAGCTTAGCTGACAGGACCCAGCATTTT | CASSLADRTQHF
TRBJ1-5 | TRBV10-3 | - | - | TGTGCCAGCAGTTCCGGAGAGAAAAATCAGCCCCAGCATTTT | CASSSGEKNQPQHF
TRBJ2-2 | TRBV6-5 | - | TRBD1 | TGTGCCACGACAGGGACGAACACCGGGGAGCTGTTTTTT | CATTGTNTGELFF
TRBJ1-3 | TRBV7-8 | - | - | TGTGCCAGCAGCCTCCCGATTGGTGGAAACACCATATATTTT | CASSLPIGGNTIYF
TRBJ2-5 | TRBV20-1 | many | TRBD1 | TGCAGTGCAGAAGGGACAGGGGGCATTCTCGAGACCCAGTACTTC | CSAEGTGGILETQYF
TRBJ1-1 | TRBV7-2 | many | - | TGTGCCAGCCGACCCAACGTAGGGGACACTGAAGCTTTCTTT | CASRPNVGDTEAFF
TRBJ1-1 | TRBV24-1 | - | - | TGTGCCACCTCGGGCGGACCAGGGGACCAGAACACTGAAGCTTTCTTT | CATSGGPGDQNTEAFF
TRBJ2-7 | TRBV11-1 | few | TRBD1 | TGTGCCAGCAGCTACATTCAGGGGGTCTACGAGCAGTACTTC | CASSYIQGVYEQYF
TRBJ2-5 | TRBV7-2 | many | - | TGTGCCAGCAGCTTACAGGGGGCCAGTGGGGGGGCGACCCAGTACTTC | CASSLQGASGGATQYF
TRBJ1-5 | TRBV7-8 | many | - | TGTGCCAGCAGCTTCAGGGGAAGCCAGCCCCAGCATTTT | CASSFRGSQPQHF
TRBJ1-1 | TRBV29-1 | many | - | TGCAGCACAAGGAGGGGTAACACTGAAGCTTTCTTT | CSTRRGNTEAFF
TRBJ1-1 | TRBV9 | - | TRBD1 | TGTGCCAGCAGCTCCGGACAGGAGTTGCCCCCGGCTGAAGCTTTCTTT | CASSSGQELPPAEAFF
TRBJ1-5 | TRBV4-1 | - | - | TGCGCCAGCAGCCAAGGGGGAGCAGGAAACCGTGGGCCCCAGCATTTT | CASSQGGAGNRGPQHF